The TCR beta chain under discussion was sequenced for a study of T-cell reconstitution after alpha-beta-depleted transplantation in children. Preparation of the TCRbeta library used unique molecular identifiers. TCRdb re-derived calls from the PCR reads in MiXCR, one entry per CDR3 protein. The repertoire holds over 300,000 distinct CDR3 sequences, 9% to 12% seen once, with around 2.5% in the top ten. This clonotype was counted between two and nine times. The CDR3 runs to 19 residues. Germline CDR1 and CDR2: SGHAT and FQDESV (reference sequence). Losses at the gene ends were 0 bases for V and 0 bases for J; bases not matched to a gene: 7.

V usage is TRBV11-1 and J usage is TRBJ2-6, with 8 bases identical to TRBD1. This clonotype originated in a human donor who donated a stem cell graft to a child with acute lymphoblastic leukemia. Here the sequenced sample was PBMCs from the stem cell graft donor, taken from the stem cell graft. The CDR3 DNA follows: TGTGCCAGCAGCTTAGCACCGGGACAGGCCGGCTCTGGGGCCAACGTCCTGACTTTC. Its protein product is CASSLAPGQAGSGANVLTF.